This T cell receptor (beta chain) was documented in a study of cytomegalovirus exposure and HLA in healthy donors. In the case of this clone: The antigen remains unidentified. The conserved phenylalanine or tryptophan normally closing the CDR3 is absent here, so this likely arose from a read error. No DNA is shown, since the ends of the CDR3 on it are uncertain; the CDR3 is the one TCRdb lists.

Assay: immunoSEQ multiplex PCR; the TCRdb copy retains only in-frame clones and omits some. This table has 100,000 to 150,000 clones, around 85% appearing once. The CDR3 is 8 amino acids in total, end residues counted. Germline V gene sequence: CDR1 MDHEN, CDR2 SYDVKM. Study-level points and caveats: Among TCR sequences, most were rare, though some public TCRs appeared in many donors. One later analysis, an examination of the 120 or so validation repertoires, found that first-cohort TCR clusters tended to co-occur in them.

The chain combines TRBV28 with TRBJ1-5; the D call TRBD1 from the table was never checked on the DNA. This sequence was found in a man aged 18 to 29 in good health and CMV-seropositive. Sequencing input: PBMCs. The CDR3: CASPWAPP.